The 29 T cell receptor beta chains in this list originate from one sample, sequenced in a study of CD8 T cells in Susac syndrome. RNA totalling about 0.45 to 1 ug underwent reverse transcription with random hexamers. TCRdb reprocessed the immunoSEQ multiplex PCR reads with MiXCR, giving one entry per CDR3 protein. The sample comprises roughly 150,000 distinct CDR3 sequences, about 95% of which are singletons, and more than 0.15% rests with the top ten. The sequenced material came from CD8+ T cells from PBMCs. The receptors were gathered from a human donor with Susac syndrome.

This rearrangement joins TRBV24-1 to TRBJ1-1; D not resolved. Germline CDR1 reads KGHDR; CDR2 reads SFDVKD. This CDR3 has 13 residues. Trimming left V 0 bases short and J 6 bases short, with 7 bases between. This CDR3 is CATSDLSSPEAFF. The CDR3 nucleotides are TGTGCCACCAGTGATTTGTCCAGTCCTGAAGCTTTCTTT.

This clonotype was seen once. The V gene is TRBV5-1, the J gene TRBJ1-1; possibly TRBD1 for D (6 bases). This CDR3 has 14 residues. V was trimmed by 3 bases and J by 5 bases, leaving 14 bases between them. Germline V lookup: CDR1 SGHRS, CDR2 YFSETQ. The CDR3 DNA sequence: TGCGCCAGCAGCTCGGAAACAGGGAATACTGAAGCTTTCTTT. Its protein product is CASSSETGNTEAFF.

The rearrangement links TRBV2 to TRBJ2-4; 7 bases are shared with TRBD1. After removal of 4 bases from V and 4 bases from J, the junction contained 7 bases not matched to a gene. CDR1 SNHLY and CDR2 FYNNEI come from the germline V gene. The CDR3 runs to 15 residues. CDR3 in DNA: TGTGCCAGCAGTGGGCCCGGGACAGCTAAAAACATTCAGTACTTC. Residues: CASSGPGTAKNIQYF.

The rearrangement links TRBV12-3 or TRBV12-4 to TRBJ1-5; D is ambiguous. Trimming removed 7 bases from V and 15 bases from J, with 10 bases in between. The CDR3 contains 9 residues. The CDR3 region is CASISEGHF. In DNA, the CDR3 is TGTGCCAGCATCTCGGAGGGGCATTTT.

This rearrangement joins TRBV4-1 to TRBJ1-2, with D unclear. With 3 bases removed from V and 8 bases from J, the gap between germline ends came to 19 bases. The CDR3 extends over 15 amino acids. CDR1 MGHRA and CDR2 YSYEKL come from the germline V gene. Here the CDR3 reads CASSQIGEESEGYTF. For the CDR3, the DNA is TGCGCCAGCAGCCAGATAGGCGAGGAATCGGAGGGCTACACCTTC.

The chain links TRBV5-4 to TRBJ2-7, with D tentatively TRBD2 (6 bases). Germline assignment: CDR1 SGHNT and CDR2 YYREEE (reference sequence). Trimming left V 3 bases short and J 3 bases short, with 22 bases between. The CDR3 sequence is 17 residues long. This CDR3 is CASSSPRGLPPCYEQYF. The CDR3 nucleotides read TGTGCCAGCAGCTCACCTAGAGGACTACCCCCGTGCTACGAGCAGTACTTC.

This chain connects TRBV29-1 to TRBJ2-7, with D maybe TRBD1 (6 bases). Trimming left V 4 bases short and J 3 bases short, with 10 bases between. This CDR3 is 12 amino acids long. CDR1 and CDR2 (germline): SQVTM, ANQGSEA. In DNA form, the CDR3 reads TGCAGCGTTGTAACAGGGCTCTACGAGCAGTACTTC. Amino acid sequence: CSVVTGLYEQYF.

This clonotype occurred once. The chain has TRBV15 and TRBJ2-5, with no clear D. V was trimmed by 0 bases and J by 4 bases, leaving 12 bases between them. The germline V gene encodes CDR1 LNHNV and CDR2 YYDKDF (reference sequence). This CDR3 comprises 15 residues. In DNA, the CDR3 is TGTGCCACCAGCAGAGAGCTAAGCCGCCGAGAGACCCAGTACTTC. Residues: CATSRELSRRETQYF.

The rearrangement uses TRBV30 and TRBJ2-1; maybe TRBD2 (6 bases). CDR1 is GTSNPN and CDR2 is SVGIG in the germline V gene (reference sequence). There are 17 residues in the CDR3. V lost 2 bases to trimming and J lost 9 bases, with 26 bases between them. CDR3 DNA sequence: TGTGCCTGGAGTCCAAGATGGGGCGGGACCCCGGGCGGTGAGCAGTTCTTC. Translation: CAWSPRWGGTPGGEQFF.

The V gene is TRBV7-6, the J gene TRBJ1-4; 9 positions agree with TRBD1. Germline-derived CDR1 and CDR2 are SGHVS and FNYEAQ. The ends lost 3 bases at V and 7 bases at J; junction bases unmatched: 6. The CDR3 length is 15 residues. The CDR3 region is CASSLMGDRVEKLFF. The DNA for the CDR3 is TGTGCCAGCAGCTTGATGGGGGACAGGGTTGAAAAACTGTTTTTT.

The gene calls are TRBV4-2 and TRBJ2-1; D is ambiguous. V dropped 4 bases and J dropped 10 bases, with 17 bases sitting between them. The germline CDR1 and CDR2 sequences are LGHNA and YNFKEQ. The CDR3 sequence is 14 residues long. This CDR3 reads CASSPRISVEEQFF. CDR3 coding DNA: TGTGCCAGCAGCCCCCGAATATCAGTTGAAGAGCAGTTCTTC.

The rearrangement joins TRBV7-6 to TRBJ2-1; D is unclear. V was pared by 1 base and J by 1 base, with 5 bases between. Germline CDR1 reads SGHVS; CDR2 reads FNYEAQ. The CDR3 spans 14 residues. The CDR3 loop is CASSLDGSYNEQFF. The CDR3 coding sequence is TGTGCCAGCAGCTTAGACGGGTCCTACAATGAGCAGTTCTTC.

This clonotype was counted once. The V gene is TRBV9, the J gene TRBJ2-7; no clear D. Germline CDR1 is SGDLS and CDR2 is YYNGEE. The V and J ends lost 0 bases and 1 base respectively, with 8 bases between them. The CDR3 runs 14 residues. The DNA for the CDR3 is TGTGCCAGCAGCGTAGCGGGTTTTTCCTACGAGCAGTACTTC. It translates to CASSVAGFSYEQYF.

This chain links TRBV3-1 with TRBJ2-5, with TRBD2 matching over 14 bases. In germline, CDR1 is LGHDT, CDR2 YNNKEL (reference sequence). Trimming at V came to 5 bases and at J to 5 bases, leaving 4 bases not matched to a gene. The CDR3 consists of 15 residues. CDR3 in amino acids: CASSKRLAGGETQYF. CDR3 bases: TGTGCCAGCAGCAAAAGACTAGCGGGAGGGGAGACCCAGTACTTC.

V and J are TRBV25-1 and TRBJ1-2; D is unclear. This CDR3 spans 10 amino acids. CDR1 is MGHDK, CDR2 SYGVNS, per germline. Trimming left V 7 bases short and J 6 bases short, with 6 bases between. The CDR3 here is CASNGDGYTF. CDR3 sequence (DNA): TGTGCCAGCAACGGGGATGGCTACACCTTC.

The chain joins TRBV30 to TRBJ2-5; 11 bases line up with TRBD1. Per the germline V gene, CDR1 is GTSNPN and CDR2 is SVGIG (reference sequence). The V segment lost 2 bases and the J segment 5 bases; nucleotides outside the gene matches: 4. The CDR3 consists of 14 residues. CDR3 in DNA: TGTGCCTGGAGTAGGGGACAGGGGGGGGAGACCCAGTACTTC. The encoded protein is CAWSRGQGGETQYF.

The rearrangement links TRBV9 to TRBJ1-3; D unresolved. V lost 4 bases and J 1 base, leaving 15 bases between the germline ends. CDR3 size: 16 residues. CDR1 and CDR2 (germline): SGDLS, YYNGEE. CDR3 coding DNA: TGTGCCAGCAGCACGCAAACAGTAGGGTCTGGAAACACCATATATTTT. It codes for CASSTQTVGSGNTIYF. The full variable domain, completed using reference TRBV9 and TRBJ1-3, is DSGVTQTPKHLITATGQRVTLRCSPRSGDLSVYWYQQSLDQGLQFLIQYYNGEERAKGNILERFSAQQFPDLHSELNLSSLELGDSALYFCASSTQTVGSGNTIYFGEGSWLTVV.

The chain has TRBV24-1 and TRBJ2-2; D ambiguous. Germline V gene data show CDR1 as KGHDR and CDR2 as SFDVKD. The CDR3 is 13 residues long. Trimming took off 7 bases at V and 0 bases at J, with 5 bases between the two ends. The CDR3 DNA reads as TGTGCCACCAGGTCAGCGAACACCGGGGAGCTGTTTTTT. Amino acids: CATRSANTGELFF.

This chain links TRBV9 with TRBJ2-6; D possibly matches TRBD1 or TRBD2 (5 bases each). Per germline, CDR1 SGDLS and CDR2 YYNGEE. This CDR3 has 15 residues. V was clipped by 6 bases and J by 1 base, with 11 bases between them. Here the CDR3 reads CASNGEGSGANVLTF. For the CDR3, the DNA is TGTGCCAGCAACGGAGAGGGGTCTGGGGCCAACGTCCTGACTTTC.

The chain links TRBV3-1 to TRBJ1-2, with D maybe TRBD1 (6 bases). This CDR3 comprises 17 residues. Between the trimmed V and J ends, which lost 0 bases and 0 bases, there was a span of 14 bases. Per the germline V gene, CDR1 is LGHDT and CDR2 is YNNKEL (reference sequence). CDR3 region: CASSQDLVGGPNYGYTF. In nucleotides, the CDR3 is TGTGCCAGCAGCCAAGATTTGGTGGGGGGGCCTAACTATGGCTACACCTTC.

The genes are TRBV4-1 and TRBJ2-1; 10 nucleotides line up with TRBD2. CDR3 size: 14 residues. V lost 7 bases to trimming and J lost 10 bases; unmatched junction nucleotides: 10. Per the germline V gene, CDR1 is MGHRA and CDR2 is YSYEKL. CDR3 residues: CASKEAGGPGEQFF. The DNA of the CDR3 is TGCGCCAGCAAGGAAGCGGGAGGGCCAGGGGAGCAGTTCTTC.

This clonotype occurred once. The V call is TRBV25-1, the J call TRBJ2-2; D not certain. The CDR3 covers 15 residues. Germline lookup yields CDR1 MGHDK and CDR2 SYGVNS. Trimming left V 7 bases short and J 4 bases short, with 16 bases between. CDR3 DNA: TGTGCCAGCATGGGATCTGGGCTCCGCACCGGGGAGCTGTTTTTT. Amino acids: CASMGSGLRTGELFF.

CDR3 sequence: CACHMYGGTGTGELFF. The CDR3 DNA reads as TGTGCCTGCCACATGTACGGGGGTACTGGCACCGGGGAGCTGTTTTTT. The V and J genes are TRBV30 and TRBJ2-2; TRBD2 might be the D (6 bases). This CDR3 has 16 amino acids. V was trimmed by 6 bases and J by 4 bases, leaving 21 bases between them. CDR1 and CDR2 (germline): GTSNPN, SVGIG (reference sequence).

The chain has TRBV10-2 and TRBJ2-7; 7 bases map to TRBD1. This CDR3 is built from 16 residues. CDR1 is WSHSY and CDR2 is SAAADI in the germline V gene. V was pared by 2 bases and J by 4 bases, with 11 bases of the junction left unmatched. In DNA, the CDR3 is TGCGCCAGCAGTGAGCGAGGGGGCGCAGGAACATACGAGCAGTACTTC. Amino acid sequence: CASSERGGAGTYEQYF.

The rearrangement links TRBV2 to TRBJ2-5; D perhaps matches TRBD1 (6 bases). V dropped 6 bases and J dropped 4 bases, with 15 bases sitting between them. This CDR3 is built from 14 residues. CDR1 is SNHLY and CDR2 is FYNNEI in the germline V gene. Here the CDR3 DNA reads TGTGCCAGCAGGAGCAGGGGATTTGGAGAGACCCAGTACTTC. It is translated as CASRSRGFGETQYF.

This chain joins TRBV21-1 and TRBJ2-7; the listed D gene, TRBD1, was not tested against the DNA. TRBV21-1 is given as a pseudogene. This CDR3 is 14 amino acids long. CDR3 protein: CASSPRDTFYEQYF. The DNA of the CDR3 is TGTGCCAGCAGCCCTAGGGACACCTTCTACGAGCAGTACTTC.

J is TRBJ1-4 and V is TRBV4-1; 11 bases are a match to TRBD1. V shed 3 bases, J shed 7 bases, and the junction held 4 bases outside the gene matches. Looked up from germline, CDR1 is MGHRA and CDR2 is YSYEKL. The CDR3 length is 15 residues. The chain's CDR3 is CASSQRTGGGEKLFF. The CDR3 DNA is TGCGCCAGCAGCCAGAGGACAGGGGGCGGTGAAAAACTGTTTTTT.

This rearrangement joins TRBV28 to TRBJ1-3; D might be TRBD1 (5 bases). Germline V gene data show CDR1 as MDHEN and CDR2 as SYDVKM. V was trimmed by 7 bases and J by 3 bases, leaving 13 bases between them. There are 14 residues in the CDR3. In DNA form, the CDR3 reads TGTGCCAGCACCTACGGGGGATTTGGAAACACCATATATTTT. This codes for CASTYGGFGNTIYF. Full variable domain (outside the CDR3, taken from reference TRBV28 and TRBJ1-3): DVKVTQSSRYLVKRTGEKVFLECVQDMDHENMFWYRQDPGLGLRLIYFSYDVKMKEKGDIPEGYSVSREKKERFSLILESASTNQTSMYLCASTYGGFGNTIYFGEGSWLTVV.

The rearrangement joins TRBV5-1 to TRBJ2-7; no firm D call. Germline CDR1 is SGHRS and CDR2 is YFSETQ. Deletions cut 4 bases from V and 2 bases from J, with 10 bases between. The CDR3 covers 13 residues. The DNA of the CDR3 is TGCGCCAGCAGCCCCACGACCACCTACGAGCAGTACTTC. Its protein is CASSPTTTYEQYF.